This is a list of T cell receptor beta chains from one sample in a study of blood T cell repertoires in COVID-19. Assay: immunoSEQ multiplex PCR; the TCRdb copy retains only in-frame clones and omits some. This table holds more than 110,000 clones, 65% to 80% found once. Sequenced sample: peripheral blood. These receptors all come from a man aged 60 to 69 with acute or convalescent COVID-19. CDR3s include the opening cysteine and the closing phenylalanine or tryptophan. D genes are given only for firm matches. Expanded clones are given a class, and other clones once, few, many or no size at all.

CDR3nt	CDR3aa	v_gene	abundance	d_gene	j_gene
TGTGCCAGCAGGACAGGGCTCAATCAGCCCCAGCATTTT	CASRTGLNQPQHF	TRBV6-5	-	TRBD1	TRBJ1-5
TGCGCCAGCAGCCAAGAGGTTCAGCGGAGCTCCTACAATGAGCAGTTCTTC	CASSQEVQRSSYNEQFF	TRBV4-1	-	-	TRBJ2-1
TGCAGTGCTAGTCGAGTCGGGAGCAATCAGCCCCAGCATTTT	CSASRVGSNQPQHF	TRBV20-1	once	-	TRBJ1-5
TGTGCCAGCAGCCACCGGGACAGGGGTACTGGAAACACCATATATTTT	CASSHRDRGTGNTIYF	TRBV5-4	-	TRBD1	TRBJ1-3
TGTGCCAGCAGCTTTTGGCAGGGAAGAGAGACCCAGTACTTC	CASSFWQGRETQYF	TRBV7-2	few	-	TRBJ2-5
TGTGCCAGCAGCCGCACCGCCAGGGTGACGAACACTGAAGCTTTCTTT	CASSRTARVTNTEAFF	TRBV6-6	few	-	TRBJ1-1
TGTGCCAGTAGTAGGACTAGCGGGATCAGAGAGACCCAGTACTTC	CASSRTSGIRETQYF	TRBV19	once	TRBD2	TRBJ2-5
TGCGCCAGCAGCTTAATGGCGGGGAGCACAGATACGCAGTATTTT	CASSLMAGSTDTQYF	TRBV5-1	-	-	TRBJ2-3
TGCGCCAGCAGTCCAGGGCTGAACACTGAAGCTTTCTTT	CASSPGLNTEAFF	TRBV4-1	-	-	TRBJ1-1
TGTGCCAGCAGCCAAGATCCCCTCCCCGGGACAGGGAAAGAGACCCAGTACTTC	CASSQDPLPGTGKETQYF	TRBV3-1/TRBV3-2	-	TRBD1	TRBJ2-5
TGTGCCAGTACCTTGACAGGAGCTAACTATGGCTACACCTTC	CASTLTGANYGYTF	TRBV19	many	-	TRBJ1-2
TGTGCCAGCACCTCAGGCGGGCCCCTCCGATTC	CASTSGGPLRF	TRBV27	-	-	TRBJ2-7
TGTGCCAGCAGCCAAGAAAAAGGTAGCGGGTTAGAGACCCAGTACTTC	CASSQEKGSGLETQYF	TRBV4-2	-	TRBD2	TRBJ2-5
TGTGCCAGCTCACCCACGAGGGGAGCGGGGGCTTTCTTT	CASSPTRGAGAFF	TRBV18	-	-	TRBJ1-1
TGTGCCAGCAGCTTAGCGATAGGCGGGAGAGGGGCCGGGGAGCTGTTTTTT	CASSLAIGGRGAGELFF	TRBV7-8	few	TRBD2	TRBJ2-2
TGTGCCAGCAGCTTAGGCGGCAGCGGGAGCTTCCACGAGCAGTACTTC	CASSLGGSGSFHEQYF	TRBV11-2	-	TRBD2	TRBJ2-7
TGTGCCAGCAGGGAGGGTGAACGGAGCTACACCTTC	CASREGERSYTF	TRBV28	-	-	TRBJ1-2
TGTGCCAGCAGCCCGACAGGGGAGGCCTACAATGAGCAGTTCTTC	CASSPTGEAYNEQFF	TRBV5-6	-	TRBD1	TRBJ2-1
TGTGCCAGCAGTGAACCGGGACAGGGGAACACTGAAGCTTTCTTT	CASSEPGQGNTEAFF	TRBV7-9	once	TRBD1	TRBJ1-1
TGTGCCAGCAGCGTTCAGGGTGGCAATCAGCCCCAGCATTTT	CASSVQGGNQPQHF	TRBV5-4	few	-	TRBJ1-5
TGTGCCAGCAGCTTAGACTTCCCCGGGGAGCTGTTTTTT	CASSLDFPGELFF	TRBV7-2	-	-	TRBJ2-2
TGCGCCAGCAGCCTAACAGGCCGCACTGAAGCTTTCTTT	CASSLTGRTEAFF	TRBV5-1	-	-	TRBJ1-1
TGTGCCACCAGTGACCCCACAGGTTACGGGGAGACCCAGTACTTC	CATSDPTGYGETQYF	TRBV24-1	-	-	TRBJ2-5